This paragraph reports one TCR beta chain. Its matching antigen is unknown. In the sort, naive CD8 T cells were defined as CD8+CD4-CCR7+CD45RA+. Germline trimming cut 4 bases from V and 3 bases from J; bases unmatched to any gene: 9. Germline V lookup: CDR1 SGHDT, CDR2 YYEEEE. The CDR3 is 16 amino acids. This specimen belongs to a study of molecular identifiers for immune sequencing clone quantification. In the study overall: In replicates, RNA taken from roughly 20,000 or 100,000 naive CD8 cells was divided five ways, and four portions underwent sequencing. Broader study findings: Even with 1 million or so naive cells present, spiked Jurkat TCR RNA from one cell was reportedly detectable.

Previously described methods and listed TCR primers produced bulk TCR libraries. TCRdb fed the PCR reads into MiXCR, producing one record per CDR3 protein. The sample yields about 640,000 distinct CDR3 sequences, less than 20% seen once. The receptor was isolated from a human donor in good health. Some libraries in this study had Jurkat cell RNA spiked in. J is TRBJ2-1 and V is TRBV5-6, with 8 bases lining up with TRBD1. Sequencing used naive CD8+ T cells from blood, with Jurkat cell RNA spiked in. Subset defined: FACS-sorted CD8+CD4-CCR7+CD45RA+ naive T cells. The CDR3 here is CASSGPGQAYYNEQFF. CDR3 sequence (DNA): TGTGCCAGCAGCGGGCCGGGACAGGCTTACTACAATGAGCAGTTCTTC.